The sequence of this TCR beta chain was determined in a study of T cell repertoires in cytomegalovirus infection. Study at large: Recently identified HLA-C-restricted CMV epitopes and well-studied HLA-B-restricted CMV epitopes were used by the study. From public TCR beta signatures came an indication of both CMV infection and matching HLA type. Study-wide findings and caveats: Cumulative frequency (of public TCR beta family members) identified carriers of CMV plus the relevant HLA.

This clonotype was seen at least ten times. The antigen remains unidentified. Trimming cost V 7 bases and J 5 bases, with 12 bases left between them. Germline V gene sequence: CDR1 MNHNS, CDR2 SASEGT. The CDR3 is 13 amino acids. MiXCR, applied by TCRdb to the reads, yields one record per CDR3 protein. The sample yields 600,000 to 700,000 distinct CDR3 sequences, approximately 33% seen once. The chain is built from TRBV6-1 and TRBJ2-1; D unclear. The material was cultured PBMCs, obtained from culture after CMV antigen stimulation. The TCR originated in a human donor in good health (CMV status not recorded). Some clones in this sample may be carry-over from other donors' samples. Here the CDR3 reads CASTLSLNNEQFF. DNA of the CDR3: TGTGCCAGCACTCTCTCACTTAACAATGAGCAGTTCTTC.